The 6 T cell receptor beta chains below come from one sample, sequenced in a study of T-cell memory formation after mild COVID-19. Each CDR3 protein is one row after TCRdb ran MiXCR on the 5' RACE reads. The table has some 250,000 distinct CDR3 sequences, roughly 18% seen once. The material sequenced was PBMCs or a T cell subset sorted from them (not recorded which). These TCRs come from a man aged 18-30 years who had mild COVID-19 (a few samples of this study predate the infection). Cell type and time point are not known.

V gene TRBV12-3 or TRBV12-4 combines with J gene TRBJ1-2; D remains ambiguous. The V and J ends lost 6 bases and 4 bases respectively, with 15 bases between them. The CDR3 length is 14 residues. CDR3 nucleotide sequence: TGTGCCAGCAGGGCCGGGCGAACTGCCTATGGCTACACCTTC. Translated: CASRAGRTAYGYTF.

This clonotype was seen more than once but under ten times. The rearrangement uses TRBV6-1 and TRBJ2-2, with 9 bases aligning to TRBD1. The junction had 2 bases not matched to a gene; V was cut back by 6 bases and J by 3 bases. This CDR3 region has 14 residues. The germline gives CDR1 MNHNS, CDR2 SASEGT. The CDR3 loop reads CASSNRGHTGELFF. CDR3 DNA: TGTGCCAGCAGCAACAGGGGGCACACCGGGGAGCTGTTTTTT.

The V gene is TRBV20-1, the J gene TRBJ1-3; TRBD1 aligns across 7 bases. V lost 1 base, J lost 6 bases, and 9 bases stayed unmatched. The CDR3 covers 15 residues. Germline lookup yields CDR1 DFQATT and CDR2 SNEGSKA (reference sequence). The CDR3 DNA sequence: TGCAGTGCTAGAGCGCTTGGACAGGATCAAAACACCATATATTTT. Its translation is CSARALGQDQNTIYF.

DNA for the CDR3: TGTGCCAGCAGCTTGAAGGGGGTCACTGAAGCTTTCTTT. Translation gives CASSLKGVTEAFF. The chain employs TRBV7-9 and TRBJ1-1; the D gene is possibly TRBD1 (6 bases). Germline V gene data show CDR1 as SEHNR and CDR2 as FQNEAQ (reference sequence). The V end lost 3 bases, the J end lost 4 bases, and 9 bases lay between the germline ends. This CDR3 has 13 residues.

The J gene is TRBJ2-3, the V gene TRBV7-2; 10 nucleotides match TRBD2. The germline gives CDR1 SGHTA, CDR2 FQGNSA. The CDR3 covers 16 residues. V was clipped by 4 bases and J by 0 bases; unmatched bases: 4. The CDR3, as DNA: TGTGCCAGCAGCTCCGGGACTAGCGCTAGCACAGATACGCAGTATTTT. This gives the protein CASSSGTSASTDTQYF.

The J gene is TRBJ2-5, the V gene TRBV28, with 9 bases fitting TRBD2. CDR1 is MDHEN, CDR2 SYDVKM, per germline. Unmatched junction bases numbered 6, after V lost 6 bases and J lost 1 base. CDR3 length equals 15 residues. The CDR3 loop is CASRAPTSGQETQYF. In nucleotides, the CDR3 is TGTGCCAGCAGGGCCCCGACTAGCGGCCAAGAGACCCAGTACTTC.